Following are 20 T cell receptor beta chains from one sample sequenced in a study of identical twins. TCRdb processed the 5' RACE reads anew with MiXCR; each CDR3 protein has one entry. This sample has fewer than 250,000 distinct CDR3 sequences; around 8% occur once, and the top ten carry 1.9%. These data also featured in a second study, about yellow fever vaccine responses in identical twins.

The source material was memory (CD45RO+) T cells sorted from blood. Source of these receptors: a woman aged 18-35 years in good health.

The table lists this clonotype with a few counts. The chain joins TRBV15 to TRBJ2-1; the D is unclear. Germline-derived CDR1 and CDR2 are LNHNV and YYDKDF (reference sequence). Trimming pared 0 bases from V and 5 bases from J, leaving 11 bases between. This CDR3 has 15 residues. In nucleotides, the CDR3 is TGTGCCACCAGCAGAGATCGGCCCGGAAACAATGAGCAGTTCTTC. Its protein product is CATSRDRPGNNEQFF.

This clonotype was counted only a few times. The chain employs TRBV7-2 and TRBJ2-3; D uncertain. Per the germline V gene, CDR1 is SGHTA and CDR2 is FQGNSA. This CDR3 spans 12 amino acids. The V end lost 5 bases, the J end lost 6 bases, and 9 bases lay between the germline ends. CDR3 coding DNA: TGTGCCAGCAGCCTCTTTTTTGATACGCAGTATTTT. It is translated as CASSLFFDTQYF.

This clonotype was detected many times. V gene TRBV14 combines with J gene TRBJ2-2; D is uncertain. The CDR3 is made up of 16 amino acids. V shed 1 base and J shed 6 bases, with 15 bases lying between them. Germline CDR1 is SGHDN and CDR2 is FVKESK. The CDR3 bases are TGTGCCAGCAGCCAAGTTAGGTCTCAAAGGGCCGGGGAGCTGTTTTTT. It yields the protein CASSQVRSQRAGELFF.

The chain joins TRBV9 to TRBJ1-1; D call uncertain. Trimming shortened V by 5 bases and J by 1 base, and 9 bases separated the two germline ends. The CDR3 runs to 13 residues. CDR1 is SGDLS, CDR2 YYNGEE, per germline. CDR3 protein: CASSRRQNTEAFF. CDR3 sequence (DNA): TGTGCCAGCAGTCGACGGCAGAACACTGAAGCTTTCTTT.

This clonotype was detected many times. The chain links TRBV4-3 to TRBJ1-6; weak D call: TRBD1 (5 bases). There are 16 residues in the CDR3. Trimming took 0 bases from V and 10 from J, leaving 16 bases between them. Looked up from germline, CDR1 is LGHNA and CDR2 is YSLEER. CDR3 amino acids: CASSQDWVGGESPLHF. For the CDR3, the DNA is TGCGCCAGCAGCCAAGATTGGGTGGGGGGTGAATCACCCCTCCACTTT.

This clonotype was detected ten times or more. The chain combines TRBV7-9 with TRBJ2-1; D is ambiguous. Germline loops: CDR1 SEHNR, CDR2 FQNEAQ (reference sequence). The V gene lost 3 bases and the J gene lost 13 bases, with 13 bases spanning the gap. The CDR3 loop spans 12 amino acids. CDR3 sequence: CASSFRAERQFF. DNA of the CDR3: TGTGCCAGCAGCTTTCGGGCAGAGCGACAGTTCTTC.

This clonotype was found a few times. The chain is built from TRBV20-1 and TRBJ2-1; 7 bases line up with TRBD2. The CDR3 sequence is 14 residues long. The trim removed 3 bases at V and 6 bases at J, leaving 8 bases unmatched. CDR1 and CDR2 (germline): DFQATT, SNEGSKA (reference sequence). The CDR3 coding sequence is TGCAGTGCTAGGCCGACTAGCACCTTCAATGAGCAGTTCTTC. Its protein is CSARPTSTFNEQFF.

This clonotype came up a few times. The CDR3: CATSRDRFQETQYF. For the CDR3, the DNA is TGTGCCACCAGCAGAGACCGCTTCCAAGAGACCCAGTACTTC. The chain carries TRBV15 and TRBJ2-5, with unresolved D. The germline gives CDR1 LNHNV, CDR2 YYDKDF (reference sequence). The CDR3 has 14 amino acids. V dropped 0 bases and J dropped 1 base, with 6 bases sitting between them. The full variable domain, rest sourced from reference TRBV15 and TRBJ2-5, is DAMVIQNPRYQVTQFGKPVTLSCSQTLNHNVMYWYQQKSSQAPKLLFHYYDKDFNNEADTPDNFQSRRPNTSFCFLDIRSPGLGDTAMYLCATSRDRFQETQYFGPGTRLLVL.

This CDR3 reads CASSGGVATSYNEQFF. Written as DNA, the CDR3 is TGTGCCAGCAGCGGGGGAGTGGCGACCTCCTACAATGAGCAGTTCTTC. The J gene is TRBJ2-1, the V gene TRBV14; D is possibly TRBD1 or TRBD2 (5 bases each). V lost 5 bases to trimming and J lost 0 bases, with 14 bases between them. This CDR3 contains 16 residues. The V gene's germline CDR1 is SGHDN and CDR2 FVKESK. The entire variable domain, with the rest obtained from reference TRBV14 and TRBJ2-1, is as follows: EAGVTQFPSHSVIEKGQTVTLRCDPISGHDNLYWYRRVMGKEIKFLLHFVKESKQDESGMPNNRFLAERTGGTYSTLKVQPAELEDSGVYFCASSGGVATSYNEQFFGPGTRLTVL.

This clonotype was observed many times. This chain uses TRBV3-1 with TRBJ2-4; TRBD2 might be the D (5 bases). The CDR3 extends over 15 amino acids. The V and J ends lost 1 base and 1 base respectively, with 8 bases between them. Per the germline V gene, CDR1 is LGHDT and CDR2 is YNNKEL (reference sequence). CDR3 residues: CASSQGERAKNIQYF. In DNA form, the CDR3 reads TGTGCCAGCAGCCAAGGGGAGCGGGCCAAAAACATTCAGTACTTC.

This clonotype was seen many times. The V and J genes are TRBV20-1 and TRBJ2-2, with 9 bases that match TRBD2. V was pared by 1 base and J by 4 bases, with 10 bases of the junction left unmatched. Germline values: CDR1 DFQATT, CDR2 SNEGSKA (reference sequence). CDR3 length equals 17 residues. CDR3 sequence: CSARAPWAGGPTGELFF. The CDR3 region has the DNA TGCAGTGCTAGAGCCCCCTGGGCGGGAGGGCCCACCGGGGAGCTGTTTTTT.

This clonotype came up many times. This chain connects TRBV7-2 to TRBJ2-7; D ambiguous. The germline V and J ends were trimmed by 4 bases and 1 base, with 14 bases remaining between them. The CDR3 covers 15 residues. Germline CDR1 reads SGHTA; CDR2 reads FQGNSA. The CDR3 region has the DNA TGTGCCAGCAGCTCCCCTACTCTCCAATCCTACGAGCAGTACTTC. Translating gives CASSSPTLQSYEQYF. Based on the CDR3 plus reference TRBV7-2 and TRBJ2-7, the full variable domain is GAGVSQSPSNKVTEKGKDVELRCDPISGHTALYWYRQSLGQGLEFLIYFQGNSAPDKSGLPSDRFSAERTGGSVSTLTIQRTQQEDSAVYLCASSSPTLQSYEQYFGPGTRLTVT.

This chain uses TRBV15 with TRBJ2-3, with D possibly matching TRBD1 (6 bases). Trimming cost V 1 base and J 7 bases, with 12 bases left between them. The CDR3 contains 14 residues. Germline V lookup: CDR1 LNHNV, CDR2 YYDKDF (reference sequence). CDR3 bases: TGTGCCACCAGCAGAGTGGCCAGGGGAAATACGCAGTATTTT. Translation gives CATSRVARGNTQYF.

This clonotype was found many times. The chain links TRBV12-3 or TRBV12-4 to TRBJ2-1; D is possibly TRBD2 (5 bases). V lost 3 bases and J 5 bases, leaving 14 bases between the germline ends. This CDR3 spans 15 amino acids. CDR3 coding DNA: TGTGCCAGCAGTTTTAGTGACTATAGGCACAATGAGCAGTTCTTC. Its translation is CASSFSDYRHNEQFF.

This clonotype was seen many times. The chain couples TRBV4-3 to TRBJ2-2, with D perhaps TRBD1 (5 bases). The CDR3 is 15 amino acids. The ends were cut back, 0 bases at V and 5 bases at J, with 10 bases in the middle. Germline CDR1 LGHNA, CDR2 YSLEER. The CDR3 DNA sequence: TGCGCCAGCAGCCAAGAAATGGGGCTGACCGGGGAGCTGTTTTTT. The encoded protein is CASSQEMGLTGELFF.

The chain has TRBV6-2 or TRBV6-3 and TRBJ2-2; D unclear. V dropped 5 bases and J dropped 1 base, with 11 bases sitting between them. The CDR3 runs to 15 residues. CDR1 is MNHEY and CDR2 is SVGEGT in the germline V gene. The CDR3 here is CASSTVLQNTGELFF. CDR3 nucleotide sequence: TGTGCCAGCAGTACCGTCCTTCAGAACACCGGGGAGCTGTTTTTT.

The gene calls are TRBV6-2 or TRBV6-3 and TRBJ2-7, with D possibly TRBD1 on 6 matching bases. The CDR3 totals 14 residues. V was trimmed by 1 base and J by 4 bases, leaving 11 bases between them. Germline V gene sequence: CDR1 MNHEY, CDR2 SVGEGT. In DNA form, the CDR3 reads TGTGCCAGCAGTTACTTATCCAGGGGTTACGAGCAGTACTTC. Translated: CASSYLSRGYEQYF.

This clonotype was seen at least ten times. The gene calls are TRBV11-2 and TRBJ1-6; TRBD1 is a possible D gene (5 bases). Germline-derived CDR1 and CDR2 are SGHAT and FQNNGV. Trimming removed 5 bases at V and 7 bases at J, with 18 bases between. The CDR3 consists of 16 residues. The chain's CDR3 is CASSNQHQKGNSPLHF. Here the CDR3 DNA reads TGTGCCAGCAGCAACCAACATCAAAAGGGGAATTCACCCCTCCACTTT.

As regards this clonotype: A much larger clone differs from this one at a single base, so this may be a read error. The chain has TRBV6-2 or TRBV6-3 and TRBJ2-7; D is ambiguous. The CDR3 loop spans 15 amino acids. Germline CDR1 MNHEY, CDR2 SVGEGT. The CDR3, as DNA: TGTGACAGCAGTCCCCAGGACGGTTTCTCCTACGAGCAGTACTTC. This translates into CDSSPQDGFSYEQYF.

This clonotype showed up just a few times. The chain couples TRBV12-3 or TRBV12-4 to TRBJ2-1; 11 bases align to TRBD2. Trimming cost V 3 bases and J 6 bases; bases outside gene matches: 4. This CDR3 comprises 15 residues. The CDR3 region has the DNA TGTGCCAGCAGTTTTGTTAGCGGGAGGGTCAATGAGCAGTTCTTC. Its protein is CASSFVSGRVNEQFF.